The 11 T cell receptor beta chains below were found in one sample sequenced in a study of shared clonotypes between healthy human individuals. TCRdb keeps only in-frame clones here, not all; method: immunoSEQ multiplex PCR. The table has about 680,000 clones, roughly 70% seen once. Specimen: memory CD4+ T cells sorted from blood. As for subset: CD45RA-negative fraction. The receptors stem from a woman in her 30s in good health.

A few counts support this clone. The chain uses TRBV29-1 and TRBJ1-2; 9 nucleotides agree with TRBD1. Germline values: CDR1 SQVTM, CDR2 ANQGSEA. The CDR3 has 12 residues. Trimming cost V 5 bases and J 8 bases; bases outside gene matches: 6. In nucleotides, the CDR3 is TGCAGCGTTAGCCGGACAGGGGACGGCTACACCTTC. Translation gives CSVSRTGDGYTF. Based on the CDR3 plus reference TRBV29-1 and TRBJ1-2, the full variable domain is SAVISQKPSRDICQRGTSLTIQCQVDSQVTMMFWYRQQPGQSLTLIATANQGSEATYESGFVIDKFPISRPNLTFSTLTVSNMSPEDSSIYLCSVSRTGDGYTFGSGTRLTVV.

This rearrangement joins TRBV7-9 to TRBJ1-5; D is undetermined. This CDR3 has 14 amino acids. Trimming removed 8 bases at V and 2 bases at J, with 13 bases between. Germline lookup yields CDR1 SEHNR and CDR2 FQNEAQ (reference sequence). This CDR3 is CASLLTYGNQPQHF. For the CDR3, the DNA is TGTGCCAGCCTGTTGACCTATGGCAATCAGCCCCAGCATTTT. Variable domain in full (rest from reference TRBV7-9 and TRBJ1-5): DTGVSQNPRHKITKRGQNVTFRCDPISEHNRLYWYRQTLGQGPEFLTYFQNEAQLEKSRLLSDRFSAERPKGSFSTLEIQRTEQGDSAMYLCASLLTYGNQPQHFGDGTRLSIL.

The genes are TRBV15 and TRBJ2-2, with D perhaps assigned TRBD1 or TRBD2 (5 bases each). Germline V gene sequence: CDR1 LNHNV, CDR2 YYDKDF (reference sequence). Trimming removed 5 bases from V and 5 bases from J, with 15 bases in between. The length of the CDR3 is 15 residues. The CDR3 nucleotides are TGTGCCACCAGCCGCGATCGGGGCGCGACCGGGGAGCTGTTTTTT. Amino acid sequence: CATSRDRGATGELFF.

The CDR3 here is CASSFTGYTEAFF. CDR3 DNA: TGTGCCAGCAGCTTCACAGGGTACACTGAAGCTTTCTTT. The chain links TRBV5-6 to TRBJ1-1; D is possibly TRBD1 (6 bases). Looked up from germline, CDR1 is SGHDT and CDR2 is YYEEEE. V lost 2 bases to trimming and J lost 3 bases, with 8 bases between them. The CDR3 extends over 13 amino acids. The entire variable domain, with the rest obtained from reference TRBV5-6 and TRBJ1-1, is as follows: DAGVTQSPTHLIKTRGQQVTLRCSPKSGHDTVSWYQQALGQGPQFIFQYYEEEERQRGNFPDRFSGHQFPNYSSELNVNALLLGDSALYLCASSFTGYTEAFFGQGTRLTVV.

The chain carries TRBV5-1 and TRBJ2-1, with 13 bases identical to TRBD2. The CDR3 contains 15 residues. Germline trimming cut 4 bases from V and 4 bases from J; bases unmatched to any gene: 2. CDR1 SGHRS and CDR2 YFSETQ come from the germline V gene. The chain's CDR3 is CASSPGLAGYNEQFF. CDR3 DNA: TGCGCCAGCAGCCCGGGACTAGCGGGGTACAATGAGCAGTTCTTC.

J is TRBJ2-7 and V is TRBV7-2; 7 nucleotides agree with TRBD1. CDR1 SGHTA and CDR2 FQGNSA come from the germline V gene. The length of the CDR3 is 15 residues. The ends lost 0 bases at V and 1 base at J; junction bases unmatched: 3. The DNA of the CDR3 is TGTGCCAGCAGCTTAGCGGGGGACAGTTCCTACGAGCAGTACTTC. Protein sequence: CASSLAGDSSYEQYF.

The V gene is TRBV2, the J gene TRBJ2-6, with D possibly matching TRBD1 (5 bases). Deletions cut 7 bases from V and 2 bases from J, with 12 bases between. Germline V gene sequence: CDR1 SNHLY, CDR2 FYNNEI. The CDR3 spans 15 residues. CDR3 DNA sequence: TGTGCCAGCAAGAGAGAGACAGCTGGGGCCAACGTCCTGACTTTC. Translated, it gives CASKRETAGANVLTF.

This clone was detected a few times. The chain joins TRBV11-2 to TRBJ2-7; unclear D gene. In germline, CDR1 is SGHAT, CDR2 FQNNGV. Trimming cost V 0 bases and J 7 bases, with 16 bases left between them. The CDR3 runs 15 residues. The chain's CDR3 is CASSLDRAEMREQYF. CDR3 DNA: TGTGCCAGCAGCTTAGATAGGGCCGAGATGAGGGAGCAGTACTTC.

The chain couples TRBV28 to TRBJ1-1, with 11 bases aligning to TRBD1. Germline V gene lookup returns CDR1 MDHEN and CDR2 SYDVKM. V lost 3 bases to trimming and J lost 10 bases; unmatched junction nucleotides: 7. The CDR3 length is 14 residues. CDR3 loop: CASSLVGTGGRAFF. For the CDR3, the DNA is TGTGCCAGCAGTTTGGTGGGGACAGGGGGTCGAGCTTTCTTT. The full variable domain, with the rest looked up from reference TRBV28 and TRBJ1-1, is DVKVTQSSRYLVKRTGEKVFLECVQDMDHENMFWYRQDPGLGLRLIYFSYDVKMKEKGDIPEGYSVSREKKERFSLILESASTNQTSMYLCASSLVGTGGRAFFGQGTRLTVV.

Only one count was recorded for this clone. The chain joins TRBV6-1 to TRBJ2-2; the D gene could be TRBD1 or TRBD2 (5 bases each). The CDR3 loop spans 12 amino acids. V shed 8 bases and J shed 6 bases, with 10 bases lying between them. The V gene's germline CDR1 is MNHNS and CDR2 SASEGT. Written as DNA, the CDR3 is TGTGCCAGCGGCCGAGGGGCCGGGGAGCTGTTTTTT. Its translation: CASGRGAGELFF.

Concerning this clone itself: This sample includes further DNA sequences coding for the same CDR3. This sequence joins TRBV28 and TRBJ2-2; 7 bases align to TRBD1. Unmatched junction bases numbered 3, after V lost 5 bases and J lost 0 bases. The CDR3 is 15 residues long. Germline lookup yields CDR1 MDHEN and CDR2 SYDVKM. The CDR3 loop reads CASSLGGTNTGELFF. The CDR3 coding sequence is TGTGCCAGCAGTCTAGGGGGCACGAACACCGGGGAGCTGTTTTTT. Variable domain in full (rest from reference TRBV28 and TRBJ2-2): DVKVTQSSRYLVKRTGEKVFLECVQDMDHENMFWYRQDPGLGLRLIYFSYDVKMKEKGDIPEGYSVSREKKERFSLILESASTNQTSMYLCASSLGGTNTGELFFGEGSRLTVL.